The clone carrying this TCR beta chain was seen many times. The entry originates in a study of T cells in Graves' hyperthyroidism and ophthalmopathy. Study-level information: The initial diagnosis was the point when peripheral blood was collected, ahead of any treatment.

Germline assignment: CDR1 KGHSH and CDR2 LQKENI. There are 16 residues in the CDR3. The V end was cut by 3 bases, the J end by 2 bases, with 14 bases between. Amplified TCR beta CDR3 regions derived from RNA transcripts. The HTBI set primed first-round TCR CDR3 RT-PCR. TCRdb re-called the multiplex PCR reads through MiXCR, storing one row per CDR3 protein. The sample comprises 300,000 to 400,000 distinct CDR3 sequences, 21% of which are singletons, and over 45% rests with the top ten. The study excluded patients with uncontrolled infection, other autoimmune disease, pregnancy or lactation. An approximately 10 ml volume of fresh peripheral blood provided the PBMCs.

The chain employs TRBV18 and TRBJ1-5, with D hard to call. Sample: blood. The sequence was obtained from a woman aged 45-59 years with Graves' hyperthyroidism. CDR3 nucleotide sequence: TGTGCCAGCTCACCGGATTGGGTCGCGCGCAATCAGCCCCAGCATTTT. Its protein product is CASSPDWVARNQPQHF.